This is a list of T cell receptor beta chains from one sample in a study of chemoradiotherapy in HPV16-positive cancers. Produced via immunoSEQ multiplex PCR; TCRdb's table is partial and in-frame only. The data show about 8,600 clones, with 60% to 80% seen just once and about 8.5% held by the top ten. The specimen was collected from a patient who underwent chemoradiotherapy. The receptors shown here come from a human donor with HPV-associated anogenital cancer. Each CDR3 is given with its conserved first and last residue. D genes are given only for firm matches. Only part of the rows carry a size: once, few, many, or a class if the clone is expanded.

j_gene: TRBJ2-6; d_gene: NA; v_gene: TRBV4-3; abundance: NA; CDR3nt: TGCGCCAGCAGCCAGGGGACTTCCTCGAGCGGGGCCAACGTCCTGACTTTC; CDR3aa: CASSQGTSSSGANVLTF
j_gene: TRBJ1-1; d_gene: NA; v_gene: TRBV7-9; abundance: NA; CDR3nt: TGTGCCAGCAGCTTCGAGGGGGCTGAAGCTTTCTTT; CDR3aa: CASSFEGAEAFF
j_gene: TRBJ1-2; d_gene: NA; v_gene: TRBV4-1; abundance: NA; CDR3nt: TGCGCCAGCAGGCCCGGGACCCCTCGCCCCCAGCGGAACTATGGCTACACCTTC; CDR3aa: CASRPGTPRPQRNYGYTF
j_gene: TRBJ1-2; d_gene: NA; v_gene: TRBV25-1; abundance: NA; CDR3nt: TGTGCCAGCAGTGAATATTGGGTTCGGCACGGGCAGGCTTATGGCTACACCTTC; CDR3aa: CASSEYWVRHGQAYGYTF
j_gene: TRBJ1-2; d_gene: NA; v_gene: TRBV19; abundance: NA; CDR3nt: TGTGCCAGTAGTATGACCACCTCCGGCTACACCTTC; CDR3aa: CASSMTTSGYTF
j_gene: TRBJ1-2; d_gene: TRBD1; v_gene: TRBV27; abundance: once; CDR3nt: TGTGCCAGCAGTTTAGGGACAGGGGGCAATGGCTACACCTTC; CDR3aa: CASSLGTGGNGYTF
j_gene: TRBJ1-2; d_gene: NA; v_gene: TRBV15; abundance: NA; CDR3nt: TGTGCCACCAGCAGAGATCGGGCGGCTCCTTATGGCTACACCTTC; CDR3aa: CATSRDRAAPYGYTF
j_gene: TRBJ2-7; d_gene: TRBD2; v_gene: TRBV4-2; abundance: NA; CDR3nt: TGTGCCAGCAGCCAAGATAGAGGACTAGCTTACGAGCAGTACTTC; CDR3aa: CASSQDRGLAYEQYF
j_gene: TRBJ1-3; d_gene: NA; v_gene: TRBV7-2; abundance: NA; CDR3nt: TGTGCCAGCAGTTCGAGTAGCTCTGGAAACACCATATATTTT; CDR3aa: CASSSSSSGNTIYF
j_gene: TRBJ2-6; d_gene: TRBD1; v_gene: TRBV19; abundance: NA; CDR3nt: TGTGCCAGTAGTACGACAGGGGGCGTAACGTGGGCCAACGTCCTGACTTTC; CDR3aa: CASSTTGGVTWANVLTF
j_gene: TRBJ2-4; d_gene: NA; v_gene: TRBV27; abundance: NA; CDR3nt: TGTGCCAGCAGTGTTAGGGACGGGGGCAAAAACATTCAGTACTTC; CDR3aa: CASSVRDGGKNIQYF
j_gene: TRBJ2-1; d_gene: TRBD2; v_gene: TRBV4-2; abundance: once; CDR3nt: TGTGCCAGCAGCCGAACGGGGGGCTACAATGAGCAGTTCTTC; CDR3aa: CASSRTGGYNEQFF
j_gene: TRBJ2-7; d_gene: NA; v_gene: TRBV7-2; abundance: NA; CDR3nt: TGTGCCAGCAGCTTGGGAGGGGGGGGGTACGAGCAGTACTTC; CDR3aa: CASSLGGGGYEQYF
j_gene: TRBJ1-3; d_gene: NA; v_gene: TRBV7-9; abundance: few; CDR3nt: TGTGCCAGCAGCTTACAAGGGGCTGGAAACACCATATATTTT; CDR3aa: CASSLQGAGNTIYF
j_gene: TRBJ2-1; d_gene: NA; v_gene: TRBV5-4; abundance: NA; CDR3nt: TGTGCCAGCAGCTTGGTAGGGATCAATGAGCAGTTCTTC; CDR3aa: CASSLVGINEQFF
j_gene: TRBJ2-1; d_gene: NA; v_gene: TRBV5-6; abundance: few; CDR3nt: TGTGCCAGCAGCTTGGATGCTAGCGCGGGTGAGCAGTTCTTC; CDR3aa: CASSLDASAGEQFF
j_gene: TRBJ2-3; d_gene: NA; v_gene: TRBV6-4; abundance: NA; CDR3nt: TGTGCCAGCAGTGTTGATTTCACAGATACGCAGTATTTT; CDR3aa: CASSVDFTDTQYF
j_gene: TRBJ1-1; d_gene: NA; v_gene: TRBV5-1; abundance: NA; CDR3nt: TGCGCCAGCAGCTTGATGAGCTTGAACACTGAAGCTTTCTTT; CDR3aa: CASSLMSLNTEAFF
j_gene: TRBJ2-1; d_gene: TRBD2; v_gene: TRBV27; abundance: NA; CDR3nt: TGTGCCAGCAGTCGGGAGGGAGGGCCCAATGAGCAGTTCTTC; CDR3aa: CASSREGGPNEQFF
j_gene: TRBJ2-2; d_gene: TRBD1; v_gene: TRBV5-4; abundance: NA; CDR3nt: TGTGCCAGCAGCTTGGGGTCCGGACAGGGGAGCACCGGGGAGCTGTTTTTT; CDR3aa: CASSLGSGQGSTGELFF
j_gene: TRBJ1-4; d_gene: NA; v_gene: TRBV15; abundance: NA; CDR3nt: TGTGCCACCAGCAGAGTTGGAGCAACTAATGAAAAACTGTTTTTT; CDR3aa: CATSRVGATNEKLFF
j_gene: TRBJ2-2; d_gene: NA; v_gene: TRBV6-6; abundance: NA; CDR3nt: TGTGCCAGCAGCTTCACTACAGGGCCGAACACCGGGGAGCTGTTTTTT; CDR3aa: CASSFTTGPNTGELFF
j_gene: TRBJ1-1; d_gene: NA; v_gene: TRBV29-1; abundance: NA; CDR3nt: TGCAGCGTTGATTCCAGGGAAGACACTGAAGCTTTCTTT; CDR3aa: CSVDSREDTEAFF
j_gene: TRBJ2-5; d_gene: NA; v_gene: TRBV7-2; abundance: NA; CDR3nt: TGTGCCAGCAGCCAGAGGGGGGCCAGCGGTGAGACCCAGTACTTC; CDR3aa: CASSQRGASGETQYF
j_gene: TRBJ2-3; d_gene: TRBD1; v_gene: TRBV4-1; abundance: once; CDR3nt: TGCGCCAGCAGCCAACACGGGACAGGGAACACAGATACGCAGTATTTT; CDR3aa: CASSQHGTGNTDTQYF
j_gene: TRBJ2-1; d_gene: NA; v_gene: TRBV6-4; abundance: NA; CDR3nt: TGTGCCAGCAGTCCCCTTTACGGGAGCTACAATGAGCAGTTCTTC; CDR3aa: CASSPLYGSYNEQFF
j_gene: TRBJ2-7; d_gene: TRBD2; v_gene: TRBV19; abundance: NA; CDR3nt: TGTGCCAGTAGTGGGAGGGTTTCGTACGAGCAGTACTTC; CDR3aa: CASSGRVSYEQYF
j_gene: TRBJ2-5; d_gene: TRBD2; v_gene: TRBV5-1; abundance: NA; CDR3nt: TGCGCCAGCAGCTCCTGGACTAGCGGGGGGCCGAAGACCCAGTACTTC; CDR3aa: CASSSWTSGGPKTQYF